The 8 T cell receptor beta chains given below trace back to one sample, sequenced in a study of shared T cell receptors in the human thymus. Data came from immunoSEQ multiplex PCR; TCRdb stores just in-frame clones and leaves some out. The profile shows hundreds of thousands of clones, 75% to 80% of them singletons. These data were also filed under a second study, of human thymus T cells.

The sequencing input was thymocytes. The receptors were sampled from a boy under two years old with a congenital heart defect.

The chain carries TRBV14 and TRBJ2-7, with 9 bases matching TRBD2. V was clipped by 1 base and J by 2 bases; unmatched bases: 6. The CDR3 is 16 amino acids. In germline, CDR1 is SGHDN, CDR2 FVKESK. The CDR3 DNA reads TGTGCCAGCAGCCAAGTTAGCGGGAGCGCACCCTACGAGCAGTACTTC. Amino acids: CASSQVSGSAPYEQYF.

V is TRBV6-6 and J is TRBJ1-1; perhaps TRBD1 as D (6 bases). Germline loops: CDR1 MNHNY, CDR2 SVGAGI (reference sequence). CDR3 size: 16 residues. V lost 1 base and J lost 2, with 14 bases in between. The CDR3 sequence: CASSYYPRGANTEAFF. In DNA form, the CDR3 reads TGTGCCAGCAGTTACTACCCCCGGGGGGCTAACACTGAAGCTTTCTTT.

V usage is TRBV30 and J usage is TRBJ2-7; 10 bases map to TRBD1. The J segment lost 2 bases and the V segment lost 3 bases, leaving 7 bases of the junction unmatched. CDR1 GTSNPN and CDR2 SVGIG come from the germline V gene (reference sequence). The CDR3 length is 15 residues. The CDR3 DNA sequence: TGTGCCTGGAGCTACGCGGACAGGGGGACCTACGAGCAGTACTTC. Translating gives CAWSYADRGTYEQYF.

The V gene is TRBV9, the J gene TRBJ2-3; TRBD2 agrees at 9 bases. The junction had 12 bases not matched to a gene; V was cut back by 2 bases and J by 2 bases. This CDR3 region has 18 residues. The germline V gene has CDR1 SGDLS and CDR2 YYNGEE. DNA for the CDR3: TGTGCCAGCAGCGTCAGCGGGAGGAGAGTGGAGGTCACAGATACGCAGTATTTT. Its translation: CASSVSGRRVEVTDTQYF.

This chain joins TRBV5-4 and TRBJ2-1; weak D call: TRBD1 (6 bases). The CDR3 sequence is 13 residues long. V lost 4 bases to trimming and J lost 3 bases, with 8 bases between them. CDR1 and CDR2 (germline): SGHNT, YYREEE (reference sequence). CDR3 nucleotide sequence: TGTGCCAGCAGCCAGGGGCACTACAATGAGCAGTTCTTC. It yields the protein CASSQGHYNEQFF.

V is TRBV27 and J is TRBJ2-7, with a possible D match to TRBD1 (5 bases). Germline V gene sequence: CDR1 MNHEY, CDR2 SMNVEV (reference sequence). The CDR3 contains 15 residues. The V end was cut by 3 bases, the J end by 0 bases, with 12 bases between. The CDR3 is CASSFGAPSSYEQYF. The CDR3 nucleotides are TGTGCCAGCAGTTTTGGGGCCCCCAGCTCCTACGAGCAGTACTTC.

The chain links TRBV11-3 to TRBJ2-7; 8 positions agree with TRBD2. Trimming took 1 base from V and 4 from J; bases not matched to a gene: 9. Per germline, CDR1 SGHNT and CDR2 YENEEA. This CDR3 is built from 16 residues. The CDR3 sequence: CASSLAFAGGTYEQYF. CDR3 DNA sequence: TGTGCCAGCAGCTTAGCATTTGCGGGAGGAACTTACGAGCAGTACTTC.

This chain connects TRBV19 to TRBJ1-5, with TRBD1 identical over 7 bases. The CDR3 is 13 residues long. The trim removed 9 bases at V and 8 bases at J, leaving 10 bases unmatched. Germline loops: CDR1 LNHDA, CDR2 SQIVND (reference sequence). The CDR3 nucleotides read TGTGCCAGCCGAGACAGGGTGGGTAAGCCCCAGCATTTT. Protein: CASRDRVGKPQHF. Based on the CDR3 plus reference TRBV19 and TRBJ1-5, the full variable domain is DGGITQSPKYLFRKEGQNVTLSCEQNLNHDAMYWYRQDPGQGLRLIYYSQIVNDFQKGDIAEGYSVSREKKESFPLTVTSAQKNPTAFYLCASRDRVGKPQHFGDGTRLSIL.